A single TCR beta chain is shown here with its context. The antigen is not known. This CDR3 contains 17 residues. Trimming left V 2 bases short and J 2 bases short, with 17 bases between. The V gene's germline CDR1 is MNHEY and CDR2 SVGAGI. The data originate from a study of post-analysis software for immune sequencing data. Whole-study findings and limits: F-measure co-clustering was strong for batch-matched samples. Those with multiple sclerosis, the patient group, showed significantly lower normalized Chao1 diversity than controls. Comparison of patients with controls showed five TRBV segments more frequent in patients, TRBV5-6, TRBV5-1 and TRBV20-1 among them.

cDNA libraries for TCR beta contained unique molecular identifiers. There were roughly 0.95 to 10 million T cells, and some 500,000 cDNA molecules came from them. TCRdb re-analysed the PCR reads in MiXCR, keeping a single row per CDR3 protein. The sample yields 350,000 to 500,000 distinct CDR3 sequences, 30% to 40% seen once. The sequencing sample was made of blood. The chain employs TRBV6-5 and TRBJ2-3; TRBD2 is a possible D gene (6 bases). This receptor was identified in a girl aged 2 to 9 with multiple sclerosis. CDR3: CASSYQGPTRTTDTQYF. Written as DNA, the CDR3 is TGTGCCAGCAGTTACCAAGGTCCGACTAGAACCACAGATACGCAGTATTTT.